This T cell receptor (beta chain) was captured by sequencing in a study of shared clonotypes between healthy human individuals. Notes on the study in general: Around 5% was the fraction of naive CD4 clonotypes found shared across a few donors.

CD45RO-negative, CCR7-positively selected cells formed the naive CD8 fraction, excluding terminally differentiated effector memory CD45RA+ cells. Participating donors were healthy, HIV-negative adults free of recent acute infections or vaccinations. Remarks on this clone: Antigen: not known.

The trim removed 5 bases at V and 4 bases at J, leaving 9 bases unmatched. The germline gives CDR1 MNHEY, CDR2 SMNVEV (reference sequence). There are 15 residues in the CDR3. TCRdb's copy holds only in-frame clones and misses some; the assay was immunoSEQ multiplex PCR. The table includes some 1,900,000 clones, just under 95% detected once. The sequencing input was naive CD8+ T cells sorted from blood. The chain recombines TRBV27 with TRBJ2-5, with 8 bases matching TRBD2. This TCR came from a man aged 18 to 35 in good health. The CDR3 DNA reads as TGTGCCAGCAGTCCCGGGGGGGCCTGGGGAGAGACCCAGTACTTC. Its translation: CASSPGGAWGETQYF.